The 21 T cell receptor beta chains below all came from one sample that was sequenced in a study of CD8 T cells in ankylosing spondylitis. One entry per CDR3 protein, called by TCRdb with MiXCR from the 5' RACE reads. The table lists 200,000 to 250,000 distinct CDR3 sequences, 6% to 8.5% of them singletons. Which antigens these TCRs recognize remains unknown. General study findings and limits: Blood from ankylosing spondylitis patients appeared to carry a characteristic roughly 8-variant TCR beta motif.

Material: blood, either unsorted or a sorted T cell fraction (not recorded which). The source is a male donor with ankylosing spondylitis.

This chain links TRBV11-3 with TRBJ2-3, with 7 positions matching TRBD2. Per the germline V gene, CDR1 is SGHNT and CDR2 is YENEEA. V dropped 3 bases and J dropped 6; count of bases not matched to a gene: 6. This CDR3 has 14 residues. CDR3 in DNA: TGTGCCAGCAGCTTGGGGGGGAAGGGCGATACGCAGTATTTT. Translating gives CASSLGGKGDTQYF. Together with reference TRBV11-3 and TRBJ2-3, the CDR3 gives the full variable domain: EAGVVQSPRYKIIEKKQPVAFWCNPISGHNTLYWYLQNLGQGPELLIRYENEEAVDDSQLPKDRFSAERLKGVDSTLKIQPAELGDSAVYLCASSLGGKGDTQYFGPGTRLTVL.

This clonotype came up a few times. CDR3 sequence (DNA): TGTGCCAGCAGTTTGAGAGGGGCTATAAATCAGCCCCAGCATTTT. This translates into CASSLRGAINQPQHF. This chain uses TRBV28 with TRBJ1-5; D might be TRBD1 (5 bases). The CDR3 extends over 15 amino acids. Trimming removed 3 bases from V and 4 bases from J, with 13 bases in between. Germline CDR1 is MDHEN and CDR2 is SYDVKM.

This clonotype was observed a handful of times. The chain employs TRBV7-9 and TRBJ2-3; D call uncertain. This CDR3 contains 11 residues. Per the germline V gene, CDR1 is SEHNR and CDR2 is FQNEAQ (reference sequence). The V end was cut by 5 bases, the J end by 14 bases, with 14 bases between. Written as DNA, the CDR3 is TGTGCCAGCAGCCCCAAACCCGGTCTGTATTTT. It is translated as CASSPKPGLYF.

This clonotype was detected many times. The chain has TRBV5-1 and TRBJ2-3; D gene unclear. Trimming took off 0 bases at V and 5 bases at J, with 16 bases between the two ends. From germline, CDR1 is SGHRS and CDR2 YFSETQ. The CDR3 totals 16 residues. CDR3 protein: CASSLAGPRRRDTQYF. For the CDR3, the DNA is TGCGCCAGCAGCTTGGCTGGCCCCCGAAGGAGAGATACGCAGTATTTT.

This chain joins TRBV7-8 and TRBJ2-7; 10 nucleotides align to TRBD1. Unmatched junction bases numbered 8, after V lost 5 bases and J lost 4 bases. Germline V gives CDR1 SGHVS, CDR2 FQNEAQ. The length of the CDR3 is 15 residues. This CDR3 reads CASSHTPGQGYEQYF. CDR3 sequence (DNA): TGTGCCAGCAGCCACACCCCGGGACAGGGGTACGAGCAGTACTTC. Together with reference TRBV7-8 and TRBJ2-7, the CDR3 gives the full variable domain: GAGVSQSPRYKVAKRGQDVALRCDPISGHVSLFWYQQALGQGPEFLTYFQNEAQLDKSGLPSDRFFAERPEGSVSTLKIQRTQQEDSAVYLCASSHTPGQGYEQYFGPGTRLTVT.

This clonotype has a count of ten or more. The genes are TRBV21-1 and TRBJ1-2; no check of the table's D call, TRBD1, against the DNA was made. TRBV21-1 is a known pseudogene. The CDR3 spans 13 residues. The DNA for the CDR3 is TGTGCCAGCAGCACCCAGGGGTACTATGGCTACACCTTC. Translated, it gives CASSTQGYYGYTF.

This clonotype came up a few times. CDR3 DNA sequence: TGCGCCAGCAGTTCATTCCAGGGGGCATCTGGAAACACCATATATTTT. As protein: CASSSFQGASGNTIYF. The chain has TRBV10-2 and TRBJ1-3; 8 bases map to TRBD1. V lost 5 bases to trimming and J lost 1 base; unmatched junction nucleotides: 7. Germline lookup yields CDR1 WSHSY and CDR2 SAAADI. This CDR3 is 16 amino acids long.

This clonotype has a count of ten or more. The chain uses TRBV6-5 and TRBJ2-7, with D unresolved. CDR1 is MNHEY, CDR2 SVGAGI, per germline. Trimming pared 2 bases from V and 4 bases from J, leaving 9 bases between. The CDR3 totals 13 residues. The CDR3 reads CASSYAGEYEQYF. CDR3 DNA: TGTGCCAGCAGTTACGCTGGGGAATACGAGCAGTACTTC.

This clonotype was detected ten times or more. The chain is built from TRBV12-3 or TRBV12-4 and TRBJ1-2; TRBD1 matches at 7 bases. The CDR3 extends over 13 amino acids. J gave up 7 bases and V 4 bases, and 6 bases lay outside the gene matches. CDR3 in DNA: TGTGCCAGCAGTTCAGGACAGGTCATTGGCTACACCTTC. It encodes CASSSGQVIGYTF.

This clonotype was picked up many times. The chain is built from TRBV3-1 and TRBJ2-5; D possibly uses TRBD1 or TRBD2 (5 bases each). Between the trimmed V and J ends, which lost 0 bases and 2 bases, there was a span of 10 bases. Germline CDR1 and CDR2: LGHDT and YNNKEL (reference sequence). The CDR3 covers 15 residues. The CDR3 sequence is CASSQDEGFQETQYF. For the CDR3, the DNA is TGTGCCAGCAGCCAAGATGAGGGGTTTCAAGAGACCCAGTACTTC.

Ten or more counts support this clonotype. The V gene is TRBV7-9, the J gene TRBJ2-1; TRBD2 matches at 11 bases. CDR1 SEHNR and CDR2 FQNEAQ come from the germline V gene (reference sequence). The V and J ends lost 3 bases and 7 bases, in that order; junction bases with no gene match: 5. This CDR3 has 15 amino acids. The CDR3 here is CASSFLLAGVNEQFF. DNA for the CDR3: TGTGCCAGCAGCTTTCTACTAGCGGGGGTTAATGAGCAGTTCTTC.

The table lists this clonotype with a few counts. This chain links TRBV7-9 with TRBJ1-2; maybe TRBD1 (6 bases). The CDR3 loop spans 14 amino acids. Germline-derived CDR1 and CDR2 are SEHNR and FQNEAQ (reference sequence). V was clipped by 1 base and J by 4 bases, with 10 bases between them. The DNA of the CDR3 is TGTGCCAGCAGCTTAGGAACAGGGATCTATGGCTACACCTTC. It translates to CASSLGTGIYGYTF.

This clonotype has just one count. An end of the junction does not agree with germline; a read error may underlie this. V is TRBV7-6 and J is TRBJ1-4; D possibly corresponds to TRBD1 (6 bases). Germline CDR1 and CDR2: SGHVS and FNYEAQ. CDR3 length: 12 residues. CDR3 sequence reads: CDSSLVTGKLFF. The CDR3 bases are TGTGACAGCAGCTTAGTCACAGGGAAACTGTTTTTT.

The CDR3 nucleotides are TGTGCCAGCAGCGTAGGGTCGGCCGAGCACTCTGGAAACACCATATATTTT. Its translation is CASSVGSAEHSGNTIYF. V usage is TRBV9 and J usage is TRBJ1-3, with no clear D. The CDR3 is made up of 17 amino acids. Germline assignment: CDR1 SGDLS and CDR2 YYNGEE. Trimming took 0 bases from V and 0 from J, leaving 13 bases between them.

V is TRBV3-1 and J is TRBJ2-7, with D perhaps matching TRBD1 or TRBD2 (5 bases each). The ends were cut back, 0 bases at V and 0 bases at J, with 18 bases in the middle. Germline values: CDR1 LGHDT, CDR2 YNNKEL (reference sequence). This CDR3 spans 18 amino acids. CDR3 loop: CASSQEPPRDGFSYEQYF. CDR3 sequence (DNA): TGTGCCAGCAGCCAAGAGCCGCCCCGGGACGGGTTCTCCTACGAGCAGTACTTC.

In this sample, this clonotype turned up many times. This chain links TRBV4-1 with TRBJ1-5, with D perhaps TRBD1 (6 bases). This CDR3 is 13 amino acids long. V dropped 4 bases and J dropped 6 bases, with 10 bases sitting between them. Germline assignment: CDR1 MGHRA and CDR2 YSYEKL. The CDR3 DNA reads TGCGCCAGCAGCCTCGTCAGGGGTCAGCCCCAGCATTTT. It specifies CASSLVRGQPQHF.

This sequence joins TRBV7-6 and TRBJ2-2; 7 bases line up with TRBD2. The CDR3 has 15 amino acids. CDR1 and CDR2 (germline): SGHVS, FNYEAQ. Trimming removed 1 base from V and 7 bases from J; junction bases left unmatched: 6. The CDR3 DNA follows: TGTGCCAGCAGCTTAGTCAGCGGGAAAATCGGGGAGCTGTTTTTT. It translates to CASSLVSGKIGELFF.

The chain combines TRBV6-1 with TRBJ2-1; 9 positions match TRBD2. Germline CDR1 MNHNS, CDR2 SASEGT. This CDR3 spans 14 amino acids. Losses at the gene ends were 7 bases for V and 3 bases for J; bases not matched to a gene: 4. The CDR3 is CASKASGIYNEQFF. The CDR3 nucleotides are TGTGCCAGCAAGGCTAGCGGGATCTACAATGAGCAGTTCTTC.

This clonotype was seen more than once but under ten times. The rearrangement uses TRBV25-1 and TRBJ2-7; the match to TRBD1 covers 8 bases. The CDR3 is 15 amino acids. After removal of 4 bases from V and 3 bases from J, the junction contained 8 bases not matched to a gene. CDR1 and CDR2 from the germline V gene are MGHDK and SYGVNS. CDR3 sequence (DNA): TGTGCCAGCAGTGTTAGGACAGGGCATGACTACGAGCAGTACTTC. It yields the protein CASSVRTGHDYEQYF.

This clonotype was observed once. This chain uses TRBV7-9 with TRBJ2-1, with 8 bases fitting TRBD1. V shed 3 bases and J 8 bases; nucleotides not matched to a gene: 9. The CDR3 extends over 15 amino acids. Germline V lookup: CDR1 SEHNR, CDR2 FQNEAQ (reference sequence). CDR3 sequence reads: CASSFAGQATDEQFF. In DNA form, the CDR3 reads TGTGCCAGCAGCTTTGCGGGACAGGCCACCGATGAGCAGTTCTTC.

The rearrangement uses TRBV20-1 and TRBJ1-2; D is uncertain. The CDR3 length is 14 residues. The ends were cut back, 1 base at V and 4 bases at J, with 13 bases in the middle. The V gene's germline CDR1 is DFQATT and CDR2 SNEGSKA (reference sequence). CDR3 loop: CSARGVQTSYGYTF. CDR3 bases: TGCAGTGCTAGAGGGGTACAGACGAGCTATGGCTACACCTTC.